The TCR beta chain under discussion was sequenced for a study of follicular helper T cells after annual influenza vaccination. A word on this clone: Its antigen is as yet unknown.

Sequencing of TCRB used Survey level resolution. Here immunoSEQ multiplex PCR was the method, and the copy in TCRdb shows in-frame clones only, minus some. Found here are approximately 11,000 clones, 70% to 85% of them singletons; the top ten hold roughly 1%. Notes on the study in general: Plasmablast frequency change correlated with clonality change in ICOS+CD38+ cTfh.

Germline CDR1 is SGDLS and CDR2 is YYNGEE. This CDR3 spans 15 amino acids. The ends were cut back, 3 bases at V and 0 bases at J, with 10 bases in the middle. This receptor was identified in an adult who received the influenza vaccine. The specimen comprised CXCR5- memory CD4+ T cells sorted from blood, sampled 6 weeks after influenza vaccination. This sequence joins TRBV9 and TRBJ1-5, with D tentatively TRBD1 (6 bases). Here the CDR3 reads CASSAGAISNQPQHF. CDR3 in DNA: TGTGCCAGCAGCGCAGGGGCCATTAGCAATCAGCCCCAGCATTTT.